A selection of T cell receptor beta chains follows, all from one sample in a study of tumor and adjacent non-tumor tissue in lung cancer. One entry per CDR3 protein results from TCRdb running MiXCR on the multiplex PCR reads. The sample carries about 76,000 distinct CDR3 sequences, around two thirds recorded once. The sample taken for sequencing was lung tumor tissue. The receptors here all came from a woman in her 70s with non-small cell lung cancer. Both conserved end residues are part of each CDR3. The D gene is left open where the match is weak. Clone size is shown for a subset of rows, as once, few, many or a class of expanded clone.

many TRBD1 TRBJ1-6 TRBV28 CASSTAGGGNSPLHF TGTGCCAGCAGCACCGCGGGAGGGGGCAATTCACCCCTCCACTTT
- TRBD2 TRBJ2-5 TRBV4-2 CARSQASGPNQETQYF TGTGCCAGGAGCCAGGCTAGCGGGCCCAACCAAGAGACTCAGTACTTC
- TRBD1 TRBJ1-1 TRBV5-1 CASSFLLPGQAIFPEAFF TGCGCCAGCAGCTTTCTTCTTCCGGGACAGGCTATCTTCCCTGAAGCTTTCTTT
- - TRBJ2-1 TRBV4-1 CASCQDLELAATHNEQLF TGCGCCAGCTGCCAAGATTTAGAGCTAGCAGCGACTCACAATGAGCAGCTCTTC
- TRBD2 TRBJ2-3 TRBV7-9 CASTSLGKSGRNTDTQYF TGTGCCAGCACGTCACTAGGAAAGAGCGGGAGGAACACAGATACGCAGTATTTT
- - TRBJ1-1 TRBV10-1 CVSSESCVGTEAFF TGCGTCAGCAGTGAGTCTTGTGTTGGCACTGAAGCTTTCTTT
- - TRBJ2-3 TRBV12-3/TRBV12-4 CACTLPGTDTQYF TGTGCCTGCACTCTCCCCGGTACAGATACGCAGTATTTT
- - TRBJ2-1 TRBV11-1 CESSPGPVGEQLF TGTGAAAGCAGCCCGGGACCCGTCGGTGAGCAGCTCTTC
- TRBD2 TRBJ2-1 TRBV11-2 CASGPTSGAYNEQFF TGTGCCAGCGGCCCGACTAGCGGGGCATACAATGAGCAGTTCTTC
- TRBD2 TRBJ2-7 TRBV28 CASHRGGPYEQYF TGTGCCAGCCACCGGGGAGGGCCCTACGAGCAGTACTTC